This TCR beta chain was obtained from a study of vaccination and CD4 T cells after COVID-19. The wider study: With several mild cases and one severe, convalescent patients were SARS-CoV-2 positive by nasal swab PCR.

Turning to this clonotype: Its antigen is as yet unknown.

Sequenced with the Oncomine TCR Beta short-read assay was DNA taken from cultured CD4+ T cells. Investigators obtained genomic DNA by extraction from cultured CD4+ T cells. Using its own MiXCR run on the PCR reads, TCRdb lists one record per CDR3 protein. Among around 11,000 distinct CDR3 sequences listed, approximately 57% were seen once. CDR3 length: 13 residues. Germline V lookup: CDR1 MNHEY, CDR2 SVGEGT. After removal of 6 bases from V and 2 bases from J, the junction contained 1 base not matched to a gene. Described treatment: roughly ten-day PBMC culture with coronavirus spike peptide pools or control peptides (ViraFEST assay). Antigen-specific T cell expansion with peptide pools preceded TCR sequencing in the ViraFEST approach.

The receptor was isolated from a human donor who had recovered from COVID-19. The specimen was CD4+ T cells from blood, cultured in vitro. The gene calls are TRBV6-2 or TRBV6-3 and TRBJ2-7; TRBD1 matches 10 bases. The CDR3: CASRGTGAYEQYF. CDR3 DNA: TGTGCCAGCAGAGGGACAGGGGCCTACGAGCAGTACTTC.